This T cell receptor beta chain emerged from a study of shared clonotypes between healthy human individuals (dated by TCRdb to 2018 to 2020). For context, the study as a whole: Three men and a couple of women, aged 18 to 49 years, made up the cohort. To increase sequencing depth and limit assay-specific biases, TCR repertoire library preparation and sequencing were carried out by different laboratories using diverse techniques. Between about 0.94 and 8.9 billion PBMCs per donor were obtained by leukapheresis. Blood TCR repertoires of about 5 healthy adults were deeply sequenced to estimate repertoire size and the extent of clonotype sharing between individuals. Per donor, three plates each were used for CD4 naive and CD4 memory, two for CD8 naive, and one for CD8 memory. The investigation overall reported the following: Based on pairwise subsampling, the degree of clonotype sharing among donors was expected to be affected by sequencing depth. Compared with non-shared clonotypes, clonotypes shared by all four sorted-subset donors had higher generation probabilities. Larger estimated clonotype richness was generally found for naive subsets than for memory subsets. Because the study included a small number of donors, the genetic and exposure-history diversity represented was limited. Incomplete sequencing was indicated by rarefaction of sorted-subset datasets, despite the large sequencing depth. Across several donors, around 5% of naive CD4, more than 3% of naive CD8, approximately 2.5% of memory CD4, and 0.3% to 0.45% of memory CD8 clonotypes were shared. Sampling was limited to blood, and TCR repertoires in tissue likely differ from TCR repertoires in blood.

A remark on this clone: Its binding antigen is unknown. Base qualities were left out, and no much larger clone turns up one base away.

Healthy HIV-negative adults with no recently reported acute infections or vaccinations were included as donors. All donors were Caucasian adults living in Nashville, Tennessee, USA. CD4+ T cells were enriched through magnetic negative selection, after which naive cells were positively selected on CD45RA and the remaining negative fraction served as the memory subset. Blood was obtained by leukapheresis, after which PBMCs were separated by Ficoll-Histopaque density gradient centrifugation and cryopreserved in liquid nitrogen vapor phase. Purity and quantity of every magnetically sorted T cell population were checked by analytical flow cytometry. Genomic DNA was isolated from each sorted fraction and quantified by UV absorbance on a Nanodrop 2000c. Using the deep immunoSEQ assay, TCR CDR3 regions were amplified from genomic DNA by multiplex PCR. Extracted genomic DNA from each cell subset was distributed evenly across all wells of several immunoSEQ 96-well plates, and each plate was treated as a replicate. Each replicate PCR for sorted subsets received 150 to 250 ng genomic DNA, equal to 28,000 or so T cell genomes. Purified libraries were quantified with a Qubit 3.0 fluorometer, sized on a Bioanalyzer 2100, and re-quantified with the KAPA Library Quantification kit. Each immunoSEQ 96-well plate was sequenced on its own single-read 150-cycle Illumina NextSeq 550 flow cell. Regarding the original processing steps: Because only junctional sequences without quality scores were contained in the immunoSEQ output, filtering matching that applied to full-length reads could not be performed. To assign V/J genes and CDR3, sequences were annotated using PyIR, a Python wrapper for IgBLAST v1.9, with IMGT germline references. Reads with weak V/J assignments (E-value above 1e-6), missing CDR3, stop codons, out-of-frame junctions, or ambiguous translated residues were removed. V3J clonotypes were defined as sequences sharing an identical inferred V gene, J gene, and CDR3 amino acid sequence. To compute the percentage overlap between repertoires, the number of shared unique clonotypes was divided by the size of the smaller repertoire. Richness of each repertoire was evaluated using RTK rarefaction, the Chao1 estimator, and Recon v2.1 estimates of unobserved clonotypes. Generation probabilities were computed with OLGA for all TCRbeta clonotypes obtained by the gDNA method from a few donors. Entries here come from immuneACCESS through TCRdb and include only in-frame sequences with V and J called. Some clones fail to appear in such tables; in the studies checked, an unresolved V gene covers under half of the shortfall, and the cause of the remainder is unknown. V, J and clone size are those of that table, while D and trimming were read from the DNA. The sample contains over 1.5 million clones, 95% to 99% of them found a single time. Roughly 0.42% of the sample belongs to the ten largest clones.

Taken from cysteine to phenylalanine, the CDR3 has 14 residues. The only DNA kept is the CDR3, 42 bases in frame from the first base. From the germline V gene, CDR1 is SGHAT and CDR2 is FQNNGV. At the junction V is shortened by 5 bases and J by 1 base, with 12 bases in between. Here the chain combines TRBV11-2 and TRBJ2-7; matching of 5 bases hints at TRBD2 as the D gene. This sequence was found in a man aged 25 to 40 in good health. Sequencing was performed on naive CD4+ T cells sorted from blood. Sample cell subset or site, as interpreted from the label and publication: CD45RA+ positively selected. The DNA is TGTGCCAGCAGCCCCGAGGGCGGATCCTACGAGCAGTACTTC. Translation gives CASSPEGGSYEQYF. The variable domain in full, with residues beyond the CDR3 obtained from the reference TRBV11-2 and TRBJ2-7 genes, is EAGVAQSPRYKIIEKRQSVAFWCNPISGHATLYWYQQILGQGPKLLIQFQNNGVVDDSQLPKDRFSAERLKGVDSTLKIQPAKLEDSAVYLCASSPEGGSYEQYFGPGTRLTVT.